This T cell receptor beta chain is drawn from a study of blood T cells in healthy people across ages (dated by TCRdb to the mid-2010s). Looking at the study overall: In model experiments, template switching captured roughly one uniquely barcoded TCR beta cDNA molecule for every two T cells. The study measured age-related changes in TCR beta repertoire diversity using deep sequencing normalized with unique cDNA molecular identifiers. Four age groups were formed from the donors: young (average around 15 years), middle-aged (approximately 41), aged (more than 55) and long-lived (about 80). To avoid experimental bias, donors of different ages were distributed randomly across sequencing lanes. For two donors (one aged 18 to 30 and one aged 80 or older), the study analyzed two additional independent replicas of 1 million unique cDNA reads from the same blood draw.

Paper-wide results and their limitations: There was a strong correlation between observed TCR beta diversity and the percentage of naive T cells measured by flow cytometry. Observed TCR beta diversity per million T cells fell roughly linearly with age, and a significant reduction was already apparent by age about 36. Compared with the aged group, the long-lived group had more naive CD4+ T cells, fewer expanded clones and increased TCR diversity, a pattern suggesting age selection. Because the CMV infection status of the donors was unknown, age-related changes in expanded clonotypes may potentially have been confounded. Estimates of total diversity based on one million sequenced T cells were considered lower bounds and underestimates. Because profiling used bulk unsorted PBMCs, naive and antigen-experienced compartments could not be compared conclusively.

Donors were 35 to 40 systemically healthy Caucasian individuals from Russia aged 6 to 90 years. Each donor gave 8 to 10 milliliters of peripheral blood, collected into EDTA-treated Vacutainer tubes. PBMCs were isolated by Ficoll-Paque density-gradient centrifugation, with at least 6 million obtained per sample. Total RNA, at least 6 micrograms per sample, was extracted from PBMCs with Trizol reagent. For every donor, flow cytometry on a PBMC aliquot measured the percentage of naive CD45RAhigh/CD27high T cells. Measured from the cysteine to the phenylalanine, the CDR3 is 15 residues long. The sequence is cut down to CDR3 DNA, 45 bases in frame from base 1. Ends trimmed: V by 7 bases, J by 0 bases; bases unmatched to a gene: 9. CDR1 SGDLS and CDR2 YYNGEE were looked up in the germline V gene. Preparation of the library involved 5' RACE. Sequencing relied on an Illumina HiSeq 2500. A second PCR of about 7 to 12 cycles was run with a J-beta primer mix and a sample-barcoded 5' primer. Each TCR beta cDNA molecule received a unique molecular identifier from a template-switch 5' adaptor carrying 12 random nucleotides. At least 2.5 million CDR3-containing paired-end reads were obtained from each sample. First-strand cDNA was synthesized from all RNA with the Mint cDNA synthesis kit, primed by a TRBC-specific oligonucleotide. Following uracil-DNA glycosylase treatment, a first 18-cycle PCR with universal primers M1SS and BC2_uni_R was performed on all cDNA. As for the authors' bioinformatics: Each sample was normalized by randomly selecting 1 million high-quality reads, each carrying a distinct molecular identifier. Instead of being binned into consensus sequences, reads with shared molecular identifiers were discarded. MiTCR, set to a Q25 quality threshold and the strictest error-elimination algorithm, was used for CDR3 identification, clonotype clustering and error correction. A nonparametric unseen species model using Euler transformation provided a lower-bound estimate of total TCR beta diversity. TCRdb trimmed public reads at Q25 via fastp, called clones via MiXCR and kept in-frame beta chains. Each entry merges the rows of one CDR3 protein and shows their most common DNA and genes. These V and J calls rely on TCRdb rather than the paper's analysis. This sample lists 1.5 million to 2 million distinct CDR3 sequences; about 31% were detected once. In total, the top ten clones hold around 10% of the sample.

This clonotype was found a few times. Its antigen is still unknown. There are no base qualities to consult, and no much larger clone falls within one base. Source material: blood. This receptor was identified in a woman aged 30 to 39 in good health. This receptor chain uses TRBV9 and TRBJ2-5; 7 central bases correspond to TRBD2. The sequenced DNA is TGTGCCAGCGCCTTTGGCGGGGGTCACCAAGAGACCCAGTACTTC. The resulting protein is CASAFGGGHQETQYF.